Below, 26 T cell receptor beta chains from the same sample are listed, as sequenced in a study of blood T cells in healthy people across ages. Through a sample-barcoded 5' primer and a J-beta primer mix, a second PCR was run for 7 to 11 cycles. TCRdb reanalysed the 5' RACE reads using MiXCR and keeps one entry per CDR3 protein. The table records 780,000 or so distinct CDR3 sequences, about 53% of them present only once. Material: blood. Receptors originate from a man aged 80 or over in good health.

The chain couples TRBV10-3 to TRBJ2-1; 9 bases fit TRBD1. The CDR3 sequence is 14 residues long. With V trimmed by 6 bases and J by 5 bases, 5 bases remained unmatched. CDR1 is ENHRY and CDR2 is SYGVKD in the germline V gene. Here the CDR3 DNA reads TGTGCCATCAGCCCGGACAGGGGCGACAATGAGCAGTTCTTC. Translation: CAISPDRGDNEQFF.

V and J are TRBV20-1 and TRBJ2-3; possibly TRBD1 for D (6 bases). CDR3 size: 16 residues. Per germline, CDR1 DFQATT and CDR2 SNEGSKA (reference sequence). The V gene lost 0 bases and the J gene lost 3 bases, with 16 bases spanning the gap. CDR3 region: CSARDLPGESTDTQYF. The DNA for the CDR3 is TGCAGTGCTAGAGATCTCCCAGGGGAAAGTACAGATACGCAGTATTTT.

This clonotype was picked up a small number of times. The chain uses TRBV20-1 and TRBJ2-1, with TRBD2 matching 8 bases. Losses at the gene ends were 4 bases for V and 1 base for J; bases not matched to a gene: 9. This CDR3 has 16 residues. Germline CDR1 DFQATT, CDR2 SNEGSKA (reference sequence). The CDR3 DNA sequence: TGCAGTGCTACCCCCGGGACTAGTGCGTCCTACAATGAGCAGTTCTTC. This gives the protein CSATPGTSASYNEQFF.

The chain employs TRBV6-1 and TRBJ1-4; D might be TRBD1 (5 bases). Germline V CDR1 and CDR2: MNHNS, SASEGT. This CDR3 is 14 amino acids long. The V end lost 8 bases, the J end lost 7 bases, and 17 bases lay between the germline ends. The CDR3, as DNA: TGTGCCAGCCAGTTGGCAGGGACGTTTGAAAAACTGTTTTTT. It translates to CASQLAGTFEKLFF.

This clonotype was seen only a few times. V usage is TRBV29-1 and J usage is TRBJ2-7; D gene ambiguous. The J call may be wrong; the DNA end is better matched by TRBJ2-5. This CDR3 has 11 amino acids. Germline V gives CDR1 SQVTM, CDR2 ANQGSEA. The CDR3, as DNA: TGCAGCGGAGCCTTTGGAGAGACCCAGTACTTC. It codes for CSGAFGETQYF.

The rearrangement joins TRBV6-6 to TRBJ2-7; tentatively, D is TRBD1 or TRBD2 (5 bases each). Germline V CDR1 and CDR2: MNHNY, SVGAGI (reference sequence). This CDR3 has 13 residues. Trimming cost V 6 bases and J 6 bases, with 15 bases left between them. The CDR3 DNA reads TGTGCCAGCAGGTCGGGGACGGCCTGCGAGCAGTACTTC. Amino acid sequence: CASRSGTACEQYF.

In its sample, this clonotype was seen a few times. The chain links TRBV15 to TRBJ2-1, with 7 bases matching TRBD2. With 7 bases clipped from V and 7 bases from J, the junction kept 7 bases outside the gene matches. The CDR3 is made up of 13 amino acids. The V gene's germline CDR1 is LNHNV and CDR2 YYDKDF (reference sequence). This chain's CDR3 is CATTGGSTNEQFF. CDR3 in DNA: TGTGCCACCACCGGGGGGAGCACGAATGAGCAGTTCTTC.

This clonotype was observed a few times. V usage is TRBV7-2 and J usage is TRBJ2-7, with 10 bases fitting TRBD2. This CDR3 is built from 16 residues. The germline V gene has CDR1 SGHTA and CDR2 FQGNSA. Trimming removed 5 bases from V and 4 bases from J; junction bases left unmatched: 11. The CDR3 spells CASSRLGASGSYEQYF. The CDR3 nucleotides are TGTGCCAGCAGCCGTCTGGGGGCTAGCGGGAGTTACGAGCAGTACTTC.

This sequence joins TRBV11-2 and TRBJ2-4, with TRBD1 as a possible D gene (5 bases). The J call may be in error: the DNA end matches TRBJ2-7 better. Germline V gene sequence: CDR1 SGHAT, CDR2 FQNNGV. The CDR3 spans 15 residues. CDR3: CASSLEGLTAYEQYF. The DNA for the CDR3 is TGTGCCAGCAGCTTAGAGGGTCTGACAGCCTACGAGCAGTACTTC.

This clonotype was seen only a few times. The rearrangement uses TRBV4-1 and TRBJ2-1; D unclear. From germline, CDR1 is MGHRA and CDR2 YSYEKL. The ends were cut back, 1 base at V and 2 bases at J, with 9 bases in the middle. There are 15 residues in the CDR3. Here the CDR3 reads CASSQGSNTYNEQFF. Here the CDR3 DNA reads TGCGCCAGCAGCCAAGGCTCTAATACCTACAATGAGCAGTTCTTC.

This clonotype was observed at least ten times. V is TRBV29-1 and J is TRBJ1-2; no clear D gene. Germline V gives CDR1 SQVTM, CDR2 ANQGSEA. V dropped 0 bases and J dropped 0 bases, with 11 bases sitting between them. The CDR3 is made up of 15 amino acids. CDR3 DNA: TGCAGCGTTGAAGACGTGTCGGAAACTAACTATGGCTACACCTTC. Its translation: CSVEDVSETNYGYTF.

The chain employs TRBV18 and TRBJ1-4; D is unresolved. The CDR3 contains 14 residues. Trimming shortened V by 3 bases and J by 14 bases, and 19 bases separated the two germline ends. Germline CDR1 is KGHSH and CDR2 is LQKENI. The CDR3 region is CASSPNNGPYALFF. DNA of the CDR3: TGTGCCAGCTCACCCAACAATGGGCCCTACGCGCTGTTTTTT.

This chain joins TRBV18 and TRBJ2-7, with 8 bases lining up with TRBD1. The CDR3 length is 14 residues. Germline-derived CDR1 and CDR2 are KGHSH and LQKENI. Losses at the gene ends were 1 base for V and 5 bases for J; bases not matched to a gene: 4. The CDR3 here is CASSPLPTGDEQYF. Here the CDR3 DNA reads TGTGCCAGCTCACCACTGCCGACAGGGGACGAGCAGTACTTC.

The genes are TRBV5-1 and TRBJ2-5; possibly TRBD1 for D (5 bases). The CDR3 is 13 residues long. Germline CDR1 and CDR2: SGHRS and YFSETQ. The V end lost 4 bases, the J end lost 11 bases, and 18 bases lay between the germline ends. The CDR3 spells CASSMDQGRVQYF. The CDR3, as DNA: TGCGCCAGCAGCATGGACCAGGGCCGCGTGCAGTACTTC.

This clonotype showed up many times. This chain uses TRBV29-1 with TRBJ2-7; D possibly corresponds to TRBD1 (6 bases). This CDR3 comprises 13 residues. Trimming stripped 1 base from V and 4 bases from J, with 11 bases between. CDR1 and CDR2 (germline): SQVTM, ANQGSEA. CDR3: CSVEVLRGYEQYF. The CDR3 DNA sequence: TGCAGCGTTGAAGTCCTGAGGGGGTACGAGCAGTACTTC.

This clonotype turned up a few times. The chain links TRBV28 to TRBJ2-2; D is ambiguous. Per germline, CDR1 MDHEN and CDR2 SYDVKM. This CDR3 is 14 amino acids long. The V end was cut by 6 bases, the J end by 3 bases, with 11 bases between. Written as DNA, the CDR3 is TGTGCCAGCAGCCCCCCCGGGTACACCGGGGAGCTGTTTTTT. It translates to CASSPPGYTGELFF.

The CDR3: CSVGGVKGEETQYF. The CDR3 DNA reads as TGCAGCGTTGGGGGGGTAAAGGGCGAAGAGACCCAGTACTTC. J is TRBJ2-5 and V is TRBV29-1; the D gene is possibly TRBD2 (6 bases). Germline V gene data show CDR1 as SQVTM and CDR2 as ANQGSEA. The CDR3 consists of 14 residues. Trimming removed 4 bases at V and 3 bases at J, with 15 bases between. Full variable domain (rest looked up from reference TRBV29-1 and TRBJ2-5): SAVISQKPSRDICQRGTSLTIQCQVDSQVTMMFWYRQQPGQSLTLIATANQGSEATYESGFVIDKFPISRPNLTFSTLTVSNMSPEDSSIYLCSVGGVKGEETQYFGPGTRLLVL.

The CDR3 here is CASSPGGSSPSTDTQYF. As DNA, the CDR3 is TGTGCCAGCAGTCCCGGGGGCTCCTCCCCTAGCACAGATACGCAGTATTTT. This chain uses TRBV28 with TRBJ2-3; D is possibly TRBD1 or TRBD2 (6 bases each). Trimming took 5 bases from V and 0 from J, leaving 18 bases between them. This CDR3 has 17 residues. Germline V CDR1 and CDR2: MDHEN, SYDVKM.

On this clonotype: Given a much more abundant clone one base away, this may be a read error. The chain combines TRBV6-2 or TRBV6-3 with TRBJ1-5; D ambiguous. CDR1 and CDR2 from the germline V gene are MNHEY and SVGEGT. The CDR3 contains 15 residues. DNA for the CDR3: TGTGCCAGCAGATCCGGTAGGGCTAGCAATCAGCCCCTGCATTTT. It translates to CASRSGRASNQPLHF.

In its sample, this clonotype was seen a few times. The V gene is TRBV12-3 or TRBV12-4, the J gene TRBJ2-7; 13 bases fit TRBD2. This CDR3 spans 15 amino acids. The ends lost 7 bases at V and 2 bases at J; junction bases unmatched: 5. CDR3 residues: CASTLGTSGAYEQYF. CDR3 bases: TGTGCCAGCACCCTAGGGACTAGCGGGGCCTACGAGCAGTACTTC.

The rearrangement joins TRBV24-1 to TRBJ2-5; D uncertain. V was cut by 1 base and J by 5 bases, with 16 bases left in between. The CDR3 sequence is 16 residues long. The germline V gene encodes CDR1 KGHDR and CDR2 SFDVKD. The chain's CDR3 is CATSDFDLPGRETQYF. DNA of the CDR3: TGTGCCACCAGTGATTTCGATCTCCCAGGCAGGGAGACCCAGTACTTC.

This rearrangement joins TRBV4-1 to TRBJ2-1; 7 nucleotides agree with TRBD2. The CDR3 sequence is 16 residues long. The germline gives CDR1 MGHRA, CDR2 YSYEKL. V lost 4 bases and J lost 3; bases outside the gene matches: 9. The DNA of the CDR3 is TGCGCCAGCAGCCTCTTTGGGGGAGGGCTCTACAATGAGCAGTTCTTC. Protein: CASSLFGGGLYNEQFF.

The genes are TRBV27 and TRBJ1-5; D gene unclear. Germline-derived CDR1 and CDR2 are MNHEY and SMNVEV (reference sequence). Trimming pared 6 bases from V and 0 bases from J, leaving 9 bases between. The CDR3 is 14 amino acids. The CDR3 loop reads CASRQTNSNQPQHF. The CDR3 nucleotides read TGTGCCAGCAGGCAGACAAATAGCAATCAGCCCCAGCATTTT.

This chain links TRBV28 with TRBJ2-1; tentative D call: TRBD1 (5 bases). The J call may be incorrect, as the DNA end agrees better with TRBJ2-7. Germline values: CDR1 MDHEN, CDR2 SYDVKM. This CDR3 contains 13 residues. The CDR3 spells CASTQGREIEQYF. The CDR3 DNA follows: TGTGCCAGCACGCAGGGCAGGGAAATCGAGCAGTACTTC.

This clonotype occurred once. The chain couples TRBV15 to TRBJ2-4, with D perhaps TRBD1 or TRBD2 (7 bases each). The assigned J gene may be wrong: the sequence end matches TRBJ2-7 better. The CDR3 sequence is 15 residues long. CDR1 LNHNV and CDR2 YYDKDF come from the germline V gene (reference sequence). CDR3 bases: TGTGCCACCAGCGAATTACAGGGGAGGGAAGACGAGCAGTACTTC. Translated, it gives CATSELQGREDEQYF.

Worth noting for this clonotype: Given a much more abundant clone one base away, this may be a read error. The CDR3 is CASMGSTELYF. For the CDR3, the DNA is TGTGCCAGCATGGGTTCCACCGAGCTGTACTTC. The chain combines TRBV6-1 with TRBJ2-4; no clear D. Trimming shortened V by 7 bases and J by 15 bases, and 16 bases separated the two germline ends. There are 11 residues in the CDR3. Germline V gene data show CDR1 as MNHNS and CDR2 as SASEGT.